This is a list of T cell receptor beta chains from one sample in a study of CD8 T cells in Susac syndrome. One entry per CDR3 protein, called by TCRdb with MiXCR from the immunoSEQ multiplex PCR reads. The sample carries about 210,000 distinct CDR3 sequences, around 95% recorded once. Sequenced sample: CD4+ T cells from PBMCs. The receptors derive from a human donor in good health. Each CDR3 is given without its conserved first and last residue.

>TRBV4-1|TRBJ2-7
ASSQGDRTYEQY
>TRBV3-1|TRBJ1-2
ASSQERVGGYT
>TRBV9|TRBJ2-1
ASSVGTRVNEQF
>TRBV30|TRBJ1-5
AWSGTWGSQPQH
>TRBV6-6|TRBJ2-1
ASRSGTGVYNEQF
>TRBV15|TRBJ2-2
ATSRGGELF
>TRBV23-1|TRBJ1-2
ASSQVRGFRYGYT
>TRBV9|TRBJ1-6
ASSAAGSSYNSPLH
>TRBV30|TRBJ1-5
AWSAYRGGPQPQH
>TRBV11-2|TRBJ2-3
ASSRGGQGGDTQY
>TRBV27|TRBJ1-5
ASSSQENQPQH
>TRBV21-1|TRBJ2-1
ASSLLGEQF
>TRBV3-1|TRBJ2-1
ASSQDWASYNEQF
>TRBV20-1|TRBJ1-4
SATPPRYEEKLF
>TRBV20-1|TRBJ2-4
SATIPPGQGAQNIQY
>TRBV28|TRBJ1-1
ASSLTGEAF
>TRBV29-1|TRBJ2-3
SFPASGTDTQY
>TRBV6-5|TRBJ2-7
ASSYFEPGQGAYEQY
>TRBV23-1|TRBJ1-5
AQYKNPGRPQH
>TRBV3-1|TRBJ1-1
ASIEGGSTEAF
>TRBV10-3|TRBJ2-1
AISGGPYNEQF
>TRBV29-1|TRBJ2-3
SVDDPGPSTDTQY
>TRBV24-1|TRBJ1-1
ATSDLEGTEAF
>TRBV7-2|TRBJ2-1
ASSRRASSYNEQF
>TRBV20-1|TRBJ2-5
SAGDHSGGRGETQY
>TRBV20-1|TRBJ2-1
SATGRTQVTYNEQF
>TRBV29-1|TRBJ2-7
SVEGDGAYYEQY
>TRBV2|TRBJ1-4
ASSVSGGTNEKLF
>TRBV9|TRBJ2-4
ASSPSGGPVHIQY
>TRBV3-1|TRBJ2-6
ASSQDPGANVLT
>TRBV3-1|TRBJ2-3
ASSQDGTGTTDTQY
>TRBV7-3|TRBJ2-2
ASSPQGNTGELF
>TRBV3-1|TRBJ2-1
ASSQDTLGYNEQF
>TRBV18|TRBJ2-7
ASSPPPGQKVYEQY
>TRBV29-1|TRBJ2-5
SVFQGIWETQY
>TRBV9|TRBJ1-5
ASSVAENQPQH
>TRBV6-2/TRBV6-3|TRBJ2-7
ASSYSIAGEGYEQY
>TRBV5-6|TRBJ2-5
ASSSPLEYESETQY
>TRBV28|TRBJ1-4
ASSTPWGMEEKLF
>TRBV5-1|TRBJ2-1
ASSSVGRGMYNEQF
>TRBV29-1|TRBJ2-5
SVEITGSETQY
>TRBV6-1|TRBJ1-6
ASTLGGPDNSPLH
>TRBV7-2|TRBJ1-2
ASSGGQANYGYT